Below, 21 T cell receptor beta chains from the same sample are listed, as sequenced in a study of blood T cell repertoires in COVID-19. Assay: immunoSEQ multiplex PCR; the TCRdb copy retains only in-frame clones and omits some. Among some 200,000 clones listed, 60% to 80% were seen once. The sequenced sample was peripheral blood. The receptors shown here come from a woman aged 70-85 years with acute or convalescent COVID-19.

A few counts support this clone. The rearrangement links TRBV19 to TRBJ1-6; TRBD1 agrees at 7 bases. This CDR3 contains 16 residues. The V gene's germline CDR1 is LNHDA and CDR2 SQIVND (reference sequence). The V and J ends lost 5 bases and 6 bases, in that order; junction bases with no gene match: 10. The CDR3 sequence: CASSGDRTSLNSPLHF. CDR3 sequence (DNA): TGTGCCAGTAGTGGGGACAGAACATCACTTAATTCACCCCTCCACTTT.

The chain employs TRBV11-2 and TRBJ2-2, with a weak D call TRBD1 (5 bases). CDR1 and CDR2 (germline): SGHAT, FQNNGV. Trimming left V 1 base short and J 0 bases short, with 12 bases between. CDR3 length: 17 residues. DNA for the CDR3: TGTGCCAGCAGCTTAGTGGTTGCAGGGCCGAACACCGGGGAGCTGTTTTTT. Amino acids: CASSLVVAGPNTGELFF.

This clone occurred once. The chain couples TRBV12-3 or TRBV12-4 to TRBJ2-7; maybe TRBD2 (5 bases). With 8 bases removed from V and 7 bases from J, the gap between germline ends came to 12 bases. This CDR3 is 11 amino acids long. The CDR3 DNA reads TGTGCCAGCGCGTCTTCGGGGGAGCAGTACTTC. Protein: CASASSGEQYF.

The genes are TRBV7-9 and TRBJ2-2; perhaps TRBD2 as D (5 bases). V was pared by 1 base and J by 0 bases, with 15 bases between. Germline V CDR1 and CDR2: SEHNR, FQNEAQ (reference sequence). This CDR3 is 18 amino acids long. This chain's CDR3 is CASSLVVRTGSNTGELFF. CDR3 in DNA: TGTGCCAGCAGCTTAGTAGTCAGGACGGGGTCGAACACCGGGGAGCTGTTTTTT.

The chain links TRBV5-4 to TRBJ2-1; 8 nucleotides line up with TRBD2. The CDR3 length is 16 residues. The trim removed 4 bases at V and 5 bases at J, leaving 11 bases unmatched. Germline CDR1 is SGHNT and CDR2 is YYREEE (reference sequence). CDR3 region: CASSPIAGWADNEQFF. The DNA for the CDR3 is TGTGCCAGCAGCCCTATAGCGGGATGGGCCGACAATGAGCAGTTCTTC.

The J gene is TRBJ2-3, the V gene TRBV30; 7 nucleotides match TRBD2. V shed 0 bases, J shed 4 bases, and the junction held 7 bases outside the gene matches. Germline V lookup: CDR1 GTSNPN, CDR2 SVGIG (reference sequence). CDR3 length equals 15 residues. The CDR3 bases are TGTGCCTGGAGTGTACTGGCGGGAGAGGCAGATACGCAGTATTTT. Its translation is CAWSVLAGEADTQYF.

The CDR3 loop reads CASSILVSLGGQPQHF. CDR3 bases: TGTGCCAGTAGTATCTTAGTCAGCCTGGGAGGTCAGCCCCAGCATTTT. The J gene is TRBJ1-5, the V gene TRBV19; no reliable D call. The germline gives CDR1 LNHDA, CDR2 SQIVND (reference sequence). The germline V and J ends were trimmed by 3 bases and 6 bases, with 18 bases remaining between them. This CDR3 comprises 16 residues.

The chain uses TRBV6-4 and TRBJ2-1, with TRBD2 matching 10 bases. Germline V CDR1 and CDR2: MRHNA, SNTAGT. With 3 bases clipped from V and 3 bases from J, the junction kept 2 bases outside the gene matches. The CDR3 consists of 15 residues. The CDR3 reads CASSEGLAFYNEQFF. CDR3 DNA: TGTGCCAGCAGTGAGGGACTAGCGTTCTACAATGAGCAGTTCTTC.

The genes are TRBV7-2 and TRBJ1-4; 7 nucleotides agree with TRBD1. CDR1 and CDR2 from the germline V gene are SGHTA and FQGNSA. The trim removed 1 base at V and 7 bases at J, leaving 6 bases unmatched. The CDR3 consists of 15 residues. CDR3 coding DNA: TGTGCCAGCAGCTTAGGAGGGGGCGCGGGTGAAAAACTGTTTTTT. Its translation: CASSLGGGAGEKLFF.

This chain connects TRBV19 to TRBJ2-1; TRBD1 matches at 9 bases. The J segment lost 7 bases and the V segment lost 4 bases, leaving 8 bases of the junction unmatched. The V gene's germline CDR1 is LNHDA and CDR2 SQIVND (reference sequence). This CDR3 comprises 15 residues. In DNA form, the CDR3 reads TGTGCCAGTAGTACACGAGGGGGACAGGGTAATGAGCAGTTCTTC. Its translation: CASSTRGGQGNEQFF.

The CDR3 DNA sequence: TGTGCCAGCCGGGACAACCTCTACGAGCAGTACTTC. It codes for CASRDNLYEQYF. The V and J genes are TRBV2 and TRBJ2-7; possible D gene TRBD1, 6 bases. Trimming removed 8 bases from V and 3 bases from J, with 11 bases in between. The germline gives CDR1 SNHLY, CDR2 FYNNEI. The CDR3 totals 12 residues.

The CDR3 nucleotides are TGCGCCAGCAGTGAGATCGGGGAGATATATGAAAAACTGTTTTTT. This sequence encodes CASSEIGEIYEKLFF. The chain is built from TRBV10-2 and TRBJ1-4; D gene ambiguous. Per germline, CDR1 WSHSY and CDR2 SAAADI. CDR3 size: 15 residues. V lost 2 bases and J lost 6, with 13 bases in between.

The rearrangement uses TRBV27 and TRBJ2-5; D unresolved. The CDR3 totals 15 residues. In germline, CDR1 is MNHEY, CDR2 SMNVEV (reference sequence). Trimming took 3 bases from V and 5 from J, leaving 16 bases between them. The chain's CDR3 is CASSFTAYGEETQYF. The CDR3 DNA reads as TGTGCCAGCAGTTTCACCGCCTACGGTGAGGAGACCCAGTACTTC.

This clone was recorded a few times. The CDR3 loop is CASSPPNRGTGELFF. DNA of the CDR3: TGTGCCAGCTCACCACCGAACAGGGGGACCGGGGAGCTGTTTTTT. The chain recombines TRBV18 with TRBJ2-2; TRBD1 agrees at 8 bases. V trimming: 0 bases; J trimming: 5 bases; junction bases outside the gene matches: 2. The CDR3 spans 15 residues. CDR1 and CDR2 from the germline V gene are KGHSH and LQKENI.

This rearrangement joins TRBV7-8 to TRBJ2-5; D may be TRBD2 (6 bases). This CDR3 contains 15 residues. CDR1 and CDR2 (germline): SGHVS, FQNEAQ. V gave up 0 bases and J gave up 4 bases, with 12 bases separating them. This chain's CDR3 is CASSLALGAGETQYF. The CDR3 DNA is TGTGCCAGCAGCTTAGCGTTAGGAGCGGGAGAGACCCAGTACTTC.

This sequence joins TRBV28 and TRBJ1-1; no reliable D call. V gave up 6 bases and J gave up 0 bases, with 14 bases separating them. CDR3 length equals 15 residues. Germline V gene data show CDR1 as MDHEN and CDR2 as SYDVKM. The CDR3 DNA reads TGTGCCAGCAGACCCTCCAGACTTTTGAACACTGAAGCTTTCTTT. Encoded protein: CASRPSRLLNTEAFF.

The chain links TRBV2 to TRBJ2-3, with D perhaps TRBD2 (8 bases). CDR3 length: 15 residues. CDR1 is SNHLY and CDR2 is FYNNEI in the germline V gene. V gave up 3 bases and J gave up 5 bases, with 15 bases separating them. CDR3 loop: CASSDDRAGGDTQYF. The CDR3 bases are TGTGCCAGCAGTGACGACAGGGCGGGAGGAGATACGCAGTATTTT.

V and J are TRBV3-1 (or the pseudogene TRBV3-2) and TRBJ1-1; TRBD1 matches 8 bases. Per germline, CDR1 LGHDT and CDR2 YNNKEL (reference sequence). The V segment lost 0 bases and the J segment 9 bases; nucleotides outside the gene matches: 12. The CDR3 covers 16 residues. The CDR3 reads CASSQDLGQGSFKAFF. CDR3 bases: TGTGCCAGCAGCCAAGATCTAGGACAGGGTTCGTTCAAAGCTTTCTTT.

The rearrangement uses TRBV19 and TRBJ2-5; TRBD1 matches 7 bases. J gave up 4 bases and V 7 bases, and 15 bases lay outside the gene matches. Per the germline V gene, CDR1 is LNHDA and CDR2 is SQIVND (reference sequence). This CDR3 has 16 residues. In DNA, the CDR3 is TGTGCCAGTAACTCGGGGCCAGGGACAGTGCCAGAGACCCAGTACTTC. It translates to CASNSGPGTVPETQYF.

This sequence joins TRBV5-4 and TRBJ1-2; weak D call: TRBD1 (5 bases). Germline CDR1 and CDR2: SGHNT and YYREEE (reference sequence). V gave up 7 bases and J gave up 6 bases, with 16 bases separating them. The CDR3 consists of 13 residues. The CDR3 sequence: CASQGKLGDGYTF. CDR3 nucleotide sequence: TGTGCCAGCCAGGGAAAGTTAGGTGATGGCTACACCTTC.

The chain combines TRBV18 with TRBJ2-7, with D possibly being TRBD2 (6 bases). CDR1 and CDR2 from the germline V gene are KGHSH and LQKENI. V was shortened by 4 bases and J by 1 base, with 8 bases between the two germline ends. CDR3 size: 13 residues. The CDR3 coding sequence is TGTGCCAGCTCACGGGACTTTTCCTACGAGCAGTACTTC. This translates into CASSRDFSYEQYF.